This T cell receptor beta chain was found in a study of blood T cell repertoires in COVID-19. Study-wide background: The cDNA or gDNA used as material had been derived from T cells, B-cell-depleted T cells, or PBMCs.

The table came from immunoSEQ multiplex PCR; TCRdb's copy has only in-frame clones and leaves some out. The table shows about 76,000 clones, with 82% occurring only once. The CDR3 runs 16 residues. Trimming left V 0 bases short and J 0 bases short, with 11 bases between. Germline V CDR1 and CDR2: SGHRS, YFSETQ. The chain combines TRBV5-1 with TRBJ2-3; the D gene is possibly TRBD2 (5 bases). Sequencing was performed on peripheral blood. The TCR comes from a human donor in a cohort sampled during active COVID-19. The CDR3 is CASSLGEGTSTDTQYF. As DNA, the CDR3 is TGCGCCAGCAGCTTGGGAGAGGGTACCAGCACAGATACGCAGTATTTT.